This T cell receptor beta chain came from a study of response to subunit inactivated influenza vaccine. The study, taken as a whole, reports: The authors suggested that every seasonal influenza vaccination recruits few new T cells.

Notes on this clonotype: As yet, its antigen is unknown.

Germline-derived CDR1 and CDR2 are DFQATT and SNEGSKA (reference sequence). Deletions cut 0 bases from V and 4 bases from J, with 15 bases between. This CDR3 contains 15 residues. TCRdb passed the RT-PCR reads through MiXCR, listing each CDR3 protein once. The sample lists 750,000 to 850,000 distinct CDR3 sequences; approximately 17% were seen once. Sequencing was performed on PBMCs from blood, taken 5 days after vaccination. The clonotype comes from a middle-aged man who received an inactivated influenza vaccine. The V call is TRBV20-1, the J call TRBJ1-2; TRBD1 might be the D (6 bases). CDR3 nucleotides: TGCAGTGCTAGAGACCCAGACAGGAACCCCTATGGCTACACCTTC. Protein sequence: CSARDPDRNPYGYTF.